The clone carrying this T cell receptor (beta chain) was counted only a few times. Trimming removed 0 bases at V and 0 bases at J, with 8 bases between. Looked up from germline, CDR1 is KGHDR and CDR2 is SFDVKD. The CDR3 is made up of 16 amino acids. Time point reported: patch test 1, 2 weeks after DPC sensitization. Described treatment: therapeutic diphenylcyclopropenone sensitization with weekly scalp DPC. Blood collection happened ahead of applying each patch test. Researchers extracted total RNA from unfractionated whole blood. Each CDR3 protein is one row after TCRdb ran MiXCR on the RACE reads. The table records approximately 82,000 distinct CDR3 sequences, about 10% of them present only once. This sample was taken from a study of human T cells and chemical hapten exposure.

This receptor was obtained from a man between 40 and 49 years old with alopecia areata. Some clones in this sample may be carry-over from other donors' samples. The sequences come from whole blood, collected in connection with sensitization to the hapten diphenylcyclopropenone (DPC). V is TRBV24-1 and J is TRBJ2-1, with D uncertain. Here the CDR3 DNA reads TGTGCCACCAGTGATTTGGGCCGAAGCTCCTACAATGAGCAGTTCTTC. It translates to CATSDLGRSSYNEQFF.